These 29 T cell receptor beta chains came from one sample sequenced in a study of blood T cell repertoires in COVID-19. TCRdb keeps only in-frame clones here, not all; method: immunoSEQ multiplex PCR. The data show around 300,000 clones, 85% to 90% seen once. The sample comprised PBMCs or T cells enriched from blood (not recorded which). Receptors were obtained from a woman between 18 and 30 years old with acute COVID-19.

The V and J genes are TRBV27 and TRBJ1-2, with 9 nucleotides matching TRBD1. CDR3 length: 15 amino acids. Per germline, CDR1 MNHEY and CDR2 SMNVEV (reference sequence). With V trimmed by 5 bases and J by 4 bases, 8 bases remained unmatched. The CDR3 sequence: CASSPLDRGLYGYTF. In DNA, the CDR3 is TGTGCCAGCAGTCCGCTGGACAGGGGACTCTATGGCTACACCTTC.

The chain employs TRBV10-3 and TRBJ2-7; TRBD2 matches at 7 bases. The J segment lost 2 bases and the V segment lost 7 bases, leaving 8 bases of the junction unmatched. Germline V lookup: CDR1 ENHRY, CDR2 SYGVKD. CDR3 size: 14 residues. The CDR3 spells CAINPGLNTYEQYF. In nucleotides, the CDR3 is TGTGCCATCAACCCGGGACTAAATACCTACGAGCAGTACTTC.

In nucleotides, the CDR3 is TGTGCCAGCTCACCTCGAGGGAGTAATGAAAAACTGTTTTTT. This encodes CASSPRGSNEKLFF. This chain uses TRBV18 with TRBJ1-4; D remains unclear. Germline CDR1 is KGHSH and CDR2 is LQKENI. The CDR3 contains 14 residues. V lost 3 bases, J lost 4 bases, and 9 bases lay in between.

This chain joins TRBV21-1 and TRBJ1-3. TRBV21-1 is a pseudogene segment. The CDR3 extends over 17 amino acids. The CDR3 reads CASSNLTERVSGNTIYF. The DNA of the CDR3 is TGTGCCAGCAGCAATCTCACTGAGCGAGTCTCTGGAAACACCATATATTTT.

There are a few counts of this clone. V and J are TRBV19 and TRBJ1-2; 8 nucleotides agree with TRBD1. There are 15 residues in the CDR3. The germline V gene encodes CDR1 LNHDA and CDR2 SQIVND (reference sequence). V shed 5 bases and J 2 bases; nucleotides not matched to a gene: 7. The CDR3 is CASSLGQGLNYGYTF. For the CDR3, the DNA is TGTGCCAGTAGTCTTGGACAGGGACTAAACTATGGCTACACCTTC.

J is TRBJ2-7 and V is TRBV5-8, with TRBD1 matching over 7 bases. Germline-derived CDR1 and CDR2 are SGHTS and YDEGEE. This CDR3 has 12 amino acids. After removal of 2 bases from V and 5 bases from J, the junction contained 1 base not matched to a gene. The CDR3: CASSFDRDEQYF. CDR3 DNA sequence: TGTGCCAGCAGCTTTGACAGGGACGAGCAGTACTTC.

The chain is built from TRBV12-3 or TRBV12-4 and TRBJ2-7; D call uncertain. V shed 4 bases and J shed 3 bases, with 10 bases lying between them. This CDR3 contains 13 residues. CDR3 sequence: CASSSARVYEQYF. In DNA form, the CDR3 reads TGTGCCAGCAGTTCCGCACGAGTCTACGAGCAGTACTTC.

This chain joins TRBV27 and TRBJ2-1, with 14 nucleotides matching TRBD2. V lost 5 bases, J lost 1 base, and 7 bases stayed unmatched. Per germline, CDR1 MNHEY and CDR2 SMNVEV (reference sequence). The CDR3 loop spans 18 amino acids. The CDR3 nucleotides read TGTGCCAGCAGTGTCCGGACTAGCGGGAGGAAGTCCTACAATGAGCAGTTCTTC. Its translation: CASSVRTSGRKSYNEQFF.

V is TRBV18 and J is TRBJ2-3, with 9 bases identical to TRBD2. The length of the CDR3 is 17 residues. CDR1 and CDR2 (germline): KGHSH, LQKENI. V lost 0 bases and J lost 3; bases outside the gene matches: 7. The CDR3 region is CASSPPRSGRSTDTQYF. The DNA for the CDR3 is TGTGCCAGCTCACCACCGCGGAGCGGGAGGTCGACAGATACGCAGTATTTT. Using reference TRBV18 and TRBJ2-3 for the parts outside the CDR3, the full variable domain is NAGVMQNPRHLVRRRGQEARLRCSPMKGHSHVYWYRQLPEEGLKFMVYLQKENIIDESGMPKERFSAEFPKEGPSILRIQQVVRGDSAAYFCASSPPRSGRSTDTQYFGPGTRLTVL.

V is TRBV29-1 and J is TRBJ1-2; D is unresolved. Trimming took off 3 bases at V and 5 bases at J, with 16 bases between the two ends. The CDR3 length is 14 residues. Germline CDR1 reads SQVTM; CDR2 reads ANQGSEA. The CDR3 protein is CSVESGRRVYGYTF. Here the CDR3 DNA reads TGCAGCGTTGAGAGCGGCAGGCGGGTATATGGCTACACCTTC.

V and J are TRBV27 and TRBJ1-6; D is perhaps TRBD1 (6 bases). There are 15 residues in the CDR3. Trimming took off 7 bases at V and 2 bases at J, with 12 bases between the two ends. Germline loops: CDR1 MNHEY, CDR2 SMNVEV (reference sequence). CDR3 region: CASTTWTAYNSPLHF. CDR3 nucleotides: TGTGCCAGCACCACTTGGACAGCCTATAATTCACCCCTCCACTTT.

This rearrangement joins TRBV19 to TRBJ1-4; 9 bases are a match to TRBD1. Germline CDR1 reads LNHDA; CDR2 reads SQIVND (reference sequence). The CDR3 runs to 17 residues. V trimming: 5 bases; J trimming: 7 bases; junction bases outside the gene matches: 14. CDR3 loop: CASSLGTGRSRREKLFF. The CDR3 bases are TGTGCCAGTAGTCTAGGGACAGGGAGATCGAGGCGTGAAAAACTGTTTTTT.

The chain's CDR3 is CASCLGTVTNYGYTF. For the CDR3, the DNA is TGTGCCAGCTGCCTCGGGACAGTTACTAACTATGGCTACACCTTC. V is TRBV28 and J is TRBJ1-2; 7 bases are shared with TRBD1. The CDR3 runs to 15 residues. Trimming removed 8 bases from V and 0 bases from J; junction bases left unmatched: 9. Germline loops: CDR1 MDHEN, CDR2 SYDVKM.

The CDR3 region has the DNA TGTGCCAGCAGCCAAGCCGGACAGGGGGCGATCGGTGGCTACACCTTC. It specifies CASSQAGQGAIGGYTF. The chain is built from TRBV3-1 (or the pseudogene TRBV3-2) and TRBJ1-2; TRBD1 agrees at 11 bases. Looked up from germline, CDR1 is LGHDT and CDR2 is YNNKEL (reference sequence). CDR3 length equals 16 residues. The J segment lost 7 bases and the V segment lost 1 base, leaving 8 bases of the junction unmatched.

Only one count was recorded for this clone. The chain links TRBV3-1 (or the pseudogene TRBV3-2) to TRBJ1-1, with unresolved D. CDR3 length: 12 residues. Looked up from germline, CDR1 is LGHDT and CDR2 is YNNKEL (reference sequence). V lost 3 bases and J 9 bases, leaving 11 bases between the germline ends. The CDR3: CASSHEGSQAFF. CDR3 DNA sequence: TGTGCCAGCAGCCATGAGGGAAGTCAAGCTTTCTTT.

As DNA, the CDR3 is TGTGCCAGTTTCAGTTACAATGAGCAGTTCTTC. It yields the protein CASFSYNEQFF. The genes are TRBV28 and TRBJ2-1; D is unclear. Trimming took 9 bases from V and 4 from J, leaving 7 bases between them. Germline assignment: CDR1 MDHEN and CDR2 SYDVKM. This CDR3 region has 11 residues.

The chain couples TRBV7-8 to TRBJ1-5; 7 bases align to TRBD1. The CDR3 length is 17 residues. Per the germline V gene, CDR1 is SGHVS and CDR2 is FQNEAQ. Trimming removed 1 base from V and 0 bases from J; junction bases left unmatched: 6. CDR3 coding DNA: TGTGCCAGCAGCTTAGTAGGGGGCAGCGGTAGCAATCAGCCCCAGCATTTT. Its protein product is CASSLVGGSGSNQPQHF.

Here the CDR3 DNA reads TGTGCCAGTAGTATAGTGGCAGATAATTCACCCCTCCACTTT. It specifies CASSIVADNSPLHF. The chain couples TRBV19 to TRBJ1-6, with D unclear. The CDR3 loop spans 14 amino acids. V was cut by 1 base and J by 5 bases, with 6 bases left in between. CDR1 is LNHDA, CDR2 SQIVND, per germline (reference sequence).

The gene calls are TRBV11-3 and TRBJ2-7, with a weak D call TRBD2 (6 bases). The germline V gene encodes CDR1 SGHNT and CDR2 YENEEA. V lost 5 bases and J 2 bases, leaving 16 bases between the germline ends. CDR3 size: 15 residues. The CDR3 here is CASSLPRGIPYEQYF. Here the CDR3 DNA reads TGTGCCAGCAGCCTCCCGCGGGGTATCCCCTACGAGCAGTACTTC.

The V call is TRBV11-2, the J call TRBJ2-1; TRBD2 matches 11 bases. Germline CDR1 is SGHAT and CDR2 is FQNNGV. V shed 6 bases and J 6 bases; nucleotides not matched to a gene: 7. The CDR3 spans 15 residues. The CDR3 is CASSQTSGTLNEQFF. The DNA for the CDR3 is TGTGCCAGCAGTCAGACTAGCGGGACCCTCAATGAGCAGTTCTTC.

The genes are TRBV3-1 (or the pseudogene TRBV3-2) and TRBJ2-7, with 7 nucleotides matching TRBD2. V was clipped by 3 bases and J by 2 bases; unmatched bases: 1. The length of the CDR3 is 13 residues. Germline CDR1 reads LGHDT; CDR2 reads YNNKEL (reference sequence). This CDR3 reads CASSQGGPYEQYF. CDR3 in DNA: TGTGCCAGCAGCCAGGGAGGGCCCTACGAGCAGTACTTC.

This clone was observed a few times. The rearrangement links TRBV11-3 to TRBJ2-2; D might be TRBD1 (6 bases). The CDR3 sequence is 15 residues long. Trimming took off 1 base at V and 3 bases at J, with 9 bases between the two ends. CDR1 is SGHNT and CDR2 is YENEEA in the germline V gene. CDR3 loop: CASSLVQGYTGELFF. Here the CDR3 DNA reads TGTGCCAGCAGCTTAGTACAGGGTTACACCGGGGAGCTGTTTTTT.

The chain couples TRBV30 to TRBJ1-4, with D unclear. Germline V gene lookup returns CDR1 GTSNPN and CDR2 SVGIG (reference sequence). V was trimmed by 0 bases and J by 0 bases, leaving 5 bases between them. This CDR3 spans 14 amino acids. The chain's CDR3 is CAWSVLSTNEKLFF. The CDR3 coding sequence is TGTGCCTGGAGTGTATTATCAACTAATGAAAAACTGTTTTTT.

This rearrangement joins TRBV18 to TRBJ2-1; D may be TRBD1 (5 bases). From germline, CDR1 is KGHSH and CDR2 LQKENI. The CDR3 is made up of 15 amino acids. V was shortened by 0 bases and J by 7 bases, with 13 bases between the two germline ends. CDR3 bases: TGTGCCAGCTCACCACCGGGTCAACCAGGGAATGAGCAGTTCTTC. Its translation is CASSPPGQPGNEQFF.

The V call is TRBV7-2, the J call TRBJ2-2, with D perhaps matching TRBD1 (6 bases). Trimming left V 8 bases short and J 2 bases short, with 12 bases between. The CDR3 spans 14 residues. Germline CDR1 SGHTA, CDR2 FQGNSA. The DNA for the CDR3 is TGTGCCAGCTTAGAACAGGGAAACACCGGGGAGCTGTTTTTT. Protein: CASLEQGNTGELFF. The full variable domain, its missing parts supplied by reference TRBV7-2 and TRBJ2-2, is GAGVSQSPSNKVTEKGKDVELRCDPISGHTALYWYRQSLGQGLEFLIYFQGNSAPDKSGLPSDRFSAERTGGSVSTLTIQRTQQEDSAVYLCASLEQGNTGELFFGEGSRLTVL.

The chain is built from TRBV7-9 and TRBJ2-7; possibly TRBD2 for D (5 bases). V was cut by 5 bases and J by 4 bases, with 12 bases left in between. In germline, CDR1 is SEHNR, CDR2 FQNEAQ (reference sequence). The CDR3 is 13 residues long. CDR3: CASSPTGSYEQYF. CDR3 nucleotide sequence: TGTGCCAGCAGCCCCACGGGGTCTTACGAGCAGTACTTC.

CDR3 bases: TGTGCCAGCAGCCCCTCTAGCGGGAGTTCGGAGACCCAGTACTTC. It is translated as CASSPSSGSSETQYF. The chain uses TRBV7-2 and TRBJ2-5; 10 nucleotides align to TRBD2. Germline CDR1 and CDR2: SGHTA and FQGNSA. The CDR3 has 15 amino acids. Trimming cost V 5 bases and J 5 bases; bases outside gene matches: 8. Looking up the rest from reference TRBV7-2 and TRBJ2-5 gives the full variable domain: GAGVSQSPSNKVTEKGKDVELRCDPISGHTALYWYRQSLGQGLEFLIYFQGNSAPDKSGLPSDRFSAERTGGSVSTLTIQRTQQEDSAVYLCASSPSSGSSETQYFGPGTRLLVL.

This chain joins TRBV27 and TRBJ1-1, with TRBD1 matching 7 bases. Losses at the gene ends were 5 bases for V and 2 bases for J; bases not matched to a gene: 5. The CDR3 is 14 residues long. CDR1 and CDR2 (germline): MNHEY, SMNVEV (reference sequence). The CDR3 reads CASSLQGLNTEAFF. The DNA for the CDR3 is TGTGCCAGCAGTCTACAGGGGCTAAACACTGAAGCTTTCTTT.

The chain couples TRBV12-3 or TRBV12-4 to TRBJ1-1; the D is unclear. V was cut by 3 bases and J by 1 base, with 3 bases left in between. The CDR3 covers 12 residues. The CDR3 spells CASSFGNTEAFF. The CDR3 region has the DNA TGTGCCAGCAGTTTCGGGAACACTGAAGCTTTCTTT.